This T cell receptor (beta chain) was found in a study of T cells in Graves' hyperthyroidism and ophthalmopathy (dated by TCRdb to the late 2010s). For the study in its entirety: Peripheral blood samples were taken at the time of initial diagnosis, prior to any treatment. To identify distinguishing TCR V-J signatures, a discovery cohort of 90 to 100 patients was used, comprising some 43 with Graves' ophthalmopathy and around 57 with stable Graves' hyperthyroidism. Prospective prediction of ophthalmopathy was tested in an independent validation cohort of some 19 hyperthyroidism patients and around 16 patients who later progressed to ophthalmopathy. The approximately 100 discovery patients were randomly split 7:3 into training and test sets. In roughly six Graves' hyperthyroidism patients, the study also compared T-cell repertoires from thyroid tissue with T-cell repertoires from blood. Following sampling, methimazole starting at 30 mg daily was given to hyperthyroidism patients, and high-dose intravenous methylprednisolone was given to ophthalmopathy patients. TCR Vbeta CDR3 sequencing of 140 or so peripheral blood samples (43 ophthalmopathy, 75 hyperthyroidism and roughly 17 progressor patients) is reported in the paper.

Amplification of TCR beta CDR3 regions was carried out from RNA transcripts. The TCR CDR3 was subjected to a first round of RT-PCR using the HTBI primer set and the Qiagen OneStep RT-PCR kit. Libraries were constructed in a second round of multiplex PCR, after which size selection and purification were performed. Sequencing of the libraries was done on an Illumina HiSeq2000 using paired-end 100 bp reads. The paper's processing steps were these. SOAPnuke was used to process the raw data, throwing out any read that contained adapters or uncalled bases, had a mean Phred below 15, or lacked an exact constant-primer or identifier match. COPE v1.2.5 was used to merge high-quality paired reads, and clonotypes were defined as unique nucleotide sequences. MiTCR v1.1 was used to align the clonotypes against IMGT TRBV, TRBD and TRBJ reference segments. Analysis was restricted to V-J combinations with a frequency above 0.0001, which covered just over 98% of repertoires. The TCS score was defined as F50 (clonal expansion) divided by E x V (chaos), with BLOSUM62-based TCRdist calculated between CDR3 peptides within each V-J. Welch's t-statistics and random forest reduced around 510 V-J features to roughly 13, which were used in a naive Bayes classifier (R e1071). TCRdb reran the public reads through fastp at Q25 and MiXCR, keeping productive beta chains. Each entry merges the rows of one CDR3 protein and shows their most common DNA and genes. The V and J calls come from TCRdb's annotation, not from the publication. The sample profile shows around 420,000 distinct CDR3 sequences; approximately 15% of them were found once. The top ten hold roughly 8% of the sample.

This clonotype showed up just a few times. No antigen is known for it. Qualities for individual bases were not recorded, and no much larger clone is one base off. Findings and caveats that apply to the study as a whole: A 13 V-J signature model separated ophthalmopathy from stable hyperthyroidism, with approximately 87% sensitivity and 81% to 83% specificity in cross-validation and 80%/75% in testing. Most expanded thyroid clonotypes (frequency above 0.001) were also found in blood, which suggests that blood repertoires may mirror thyroid immune responses. During validation, the model predicted progression to ophthalmopathy a median of approximately 6.5 months ahead of onset, with more than 60% sensitivity and 72% to 80% specificity. No statistical method was used to set the sample size in advance, and investigators knew the group allocation.

V is pared back by 1 base and J by 5 bases, with 10 bases lying between the germline termini. The CDR3 spans 13 residues, from the cysteine through the phenylalanine. The retained sequence is limited to the CDR3, 39 bases, with the frame set at the first base. From a lookup of the germline V gene (reference sequence), CDR1 and CDR2 are GTSNPN and SVGIG. Stable Graves' hyperthyroidism was defined as no progression to ophthalmopathy during 18 months of follow-up. Hyperthyroidism patients were aged 18 to 65 years and newly diagnosed, with disease duration of less than 2 months. Exclusion was applied to patients with uncontrolled infections, other autoimmune diseases, pregnancy or lactation. Diagnoses relied on clinical symptoms, serum thyroxine and TRAb, thyroid ultrasound and orbital computed tomography. PBMCs were separated from under 11 ml of fresh peripheral blood using Ficoll-Paque density gradient centrifugation. Total RNA was extracted using Trizol reagent, and RNA quality was assessed on an Agilent 2100 Bioanalyzer.

The sequence links TRBV30 to TRBJ2-3, with the D gene not confidently named. Sequences were obtained from blood. This TCR was recovered from a woman between 18 and 30 years old with Graves' hyperthyroidism. The CDR3 has the sequence CAWSGRAKDTQYF. The DNA sequence follows: TGTGCCTGGAGTGGGAGAGCAAAAGATACGCAGTATTTT.